This T cell receptor (beta chain) was profiled in a study of blood T cell repertoires in COVID-19. Study overall: T cells, B-cell-depleted T cells, or PBMCs provided the cDNA or gDNA that served as material.

The CDR3 covers 11 residues. CDR1 and CDR2 (germline): SNHLY, FYNNEI. V was shortened by 5 bases and J by 3 bases, with 4 bases between the two germline ends. Only a few counts were recorded for this clone. TCRdb's table, derived via immunoSEQ multiplex PCR, lists solely in-frame clones and lacks some. The sample yields about 220,000 clones, approximately 78% seen once. The TCR comes from a woman in her 70s with COVID-19, enrolled during active disease. The chain is built from TRBV2 and TRBJ1-1, with D hard to call. The sample was peripheral blood. CDR3 loop: CASSFYTEAFF. CDR3 coding DNA: TGTGCCAGCAGTTTCTACACTGAAGCTTTCTTT.